One sample yielded the 2 T cell receptor beta chains listed below, sequenced in a study of T cells in Graves' hyperthyroidism and ophthalmopathy. From RNA transcripts, TCR beta CDR3 regions were amplified. RT-PCR in the first round (using the HTBI primer set) targeted the TCR CDR3. TCRdb ran MiXCR on the multiplex PCR reads and lists one entry per CDR3 protein. Seen here are around 660,000 distinct CDR3 sequences, 40% to 55% observed once, and the top ten hold about 7.2%. Sequenced: peripheral blood or thyroid tissue (not recorded which). Receptors originate from an adult man with Graves' disease, either hyperthyroidism or ophthalmopathy (not recorded which).

This clonotype was observed a few times. This sequence joins TRBV19 and TRBJ2-6; D is possibly TRBD1 (5 bases). Trimming pared 4 bases from V and 0 bases from J, leaving 10 bases between. Germline CDR1 is LNHDA and CDR2 is SQIVND (reference sequence). The CDR3 totals 16 residues. CDR3 amino acids: CASSSQGLSGANVLTF. The CDR3 nucleotides are TGTGCCAGTAGTAGTCAGGGCCTCTCTGGGGCCAACGTCCTGACTTTC.

This clonotype was counted many times. The rearrangement joins TRBV9 to TRBJ1-6, with 8 bases aligning to TRBD1. With 4 bases clipped from V and 10 bases from J, the junction kept 7 bases outside the gene matches. Germline loops: CDR1 SGDLS, CDR2 YYNGEE. CDR3 size: 14 residues. The CDR3 region is CASSTQGEESPLHF. The DNA of the CDR3 is TGTGCCAGCAGCACACAGGGGGAGGAGTCACCCCTCCACTTT.